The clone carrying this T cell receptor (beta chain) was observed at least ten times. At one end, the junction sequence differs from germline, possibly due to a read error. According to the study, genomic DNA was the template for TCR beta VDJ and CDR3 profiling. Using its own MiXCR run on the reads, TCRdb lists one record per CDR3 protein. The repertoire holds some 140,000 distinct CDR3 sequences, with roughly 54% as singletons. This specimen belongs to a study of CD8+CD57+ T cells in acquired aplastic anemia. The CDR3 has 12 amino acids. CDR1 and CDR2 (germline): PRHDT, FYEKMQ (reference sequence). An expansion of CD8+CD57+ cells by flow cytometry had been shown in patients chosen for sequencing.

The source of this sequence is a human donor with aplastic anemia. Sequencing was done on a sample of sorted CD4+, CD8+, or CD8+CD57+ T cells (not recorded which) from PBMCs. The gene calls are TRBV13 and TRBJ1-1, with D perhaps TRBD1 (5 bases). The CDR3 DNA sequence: TGTGCCAGCAATGAGGGGAACCCTGAAGCTTTCTTT. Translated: CASNEGNPEAFF.